Given below is one T cell receptor beta chain in context. As yet, its antigen is unknown. The data are from a study of beta chain features in type 1 diabetes. Study information: Comparable age, gender and cell yields were observed in patients relative to healthy donors.

Sorting that relied on CD45RO/CCR7/CD25/CD127/CD95/CD27 yielded CD4+ naive, central memory, regulatory and stem cell-like memory cells. TCRB transcripts that were expressed got sequenced, as all of the isolated RNA had been reverse transcribed. Read counts averaged roughly 3.7 million for samples of naive, central memory and regulatory T cells. Here immunoSEQ multiplex PCR was the method, and the copy in TCRdb shows in-frame clones only, minus some. The table has nearly 700,000 clones, 13% seen once. Germline CDR1 and CDR2: LNHNV and YYDKDF (reference sequence). The V end was cut by 6 bases, the J end by 7 bases, with 10 bases between. CDR3 length: 11 residues. Findings of the study overall: Shortening of TCRB CDR3s, moderate but significant, appeared in all four CD4+ subsets of Type 1 diabetes patients. Type 1 diabetes patients had fewer VDJ junction insertions and more deletions.

Input material: naive CD4+ T cells from blood. This receptor was identified in a man aged 18-30 years with type 1 diabetes. The V call is TRBV15, the J call TRBJ2-7; maybe TRBD2 (6 bases). Written as DNA, the CDR3 is TGTGCCACCAGTAACCGGGGGGAGCAGTACTTC. Translating gives CATSNRGEQYF.